The 18 T cell receptor beta chains in this list originate from one sample, sequenced in a study of T cells in localized non-small cell lung cancer. The repertoire was sequenced with immunoSEQ multiplex PCR; TCRdb's copy has only in-frame clones and lacks some. The sample gives about 2,200 clones, around 22% of which show up once; 18% is in the top ten. The sequenced sample was normal lung tissue next to the tumor, obtained before any cancer treatment. These receptors all stem from a male donor older than 55 with stage I lung adenocarcinoma.

This clone was counted a few times. The rearrangement links TRBV28 to TRBJ2-1; TRBD2 matches at 9 bases. The CDR3 consists of 17 residues. Germline V CDR1 and CDR2: MDHEN, SYDVKM. V shed 4 bases and J 5 bases; nucleotides not matched to a gene: 12. CDR3 in amino acids: CASSWVTGGRVNNEQFF. CDR3 DNA: TGTGCCAGCAGTTGGGTAACGGGCGGGAGGGTAAACAATGAGCAGTTCTTC.

This clone was seen a handful of times. The chain employs TRBV19 and TRBJ1-1; D remains unclear. V dropped 5 bases and J dropped 3 bases, with 16 bases sitting between them. There are 15 residues in the CDR3. CDR1 and CDR2 (germline): LNHDA, SQIVND (reference sequence). The CDR3 nucleotides read TGTGCCAGTAGTTCCCGTTTTCGGTTGGACACTGAAGCTTTCTTT. It specifies CASSSRFRLDTEAFF.

This clone has only a few counts. A junction end diverges from the germline sequence, so it may reflect a read error. The chain couples TRBV6-8 to TRBJ2-2; D might be TRBD2 (6 bases). CDR1 is MNHGY, CDR2 SAAAGT, per germline. The CDR3 totals 14 residues. The CDR3 loop is CASSDSLATGELFF. DNA for the CDR3: TGTGCCAGCAGTGACTCACTAGCCACCGGGGAGCTGTTTTTT.

The chain combines TRBV30 with TRBJ2-2; D is possibly TRBD1 or TRBD2 (5 bases each). CDR1 and CDR2 from the germline V gene are GTSNPN and SVGIG (reference sequence). V was pared by 4 bases and J by 0 bases, with 15 bases between. The CDR3 is 16 residues long. The DNA for the CDR3 is TGTGCCTGGACCCTAAGACGGGGCACGAACACCGGGGAGCTGTTTTTT. Translating gives CAWTLRRGTNTGELFF.

This clone occurred a few times. The chain joins TRBV6-8 to TRBJ1-1; maybe TRBD1 (5 bases). Germline CDR1 is MNHGY and CDR2 is SAAAGT. With 5 bases removed from V and 2 bases from J, the gap between germline ends came to 18 bases. The CDR3 contains 16 residues. The CDR3 region is CASSSPFTGGNTEAFF. In DNA, the CDR3 is TGTGCCAGCAGTAGCCCCTTTACAGGAGGCAACACTGAAGCTTTCTTT.

V and J are TRBV6-8 and TRBJ2-7; tentatively, D is TRBD2 (6 bases). With 6 bases removed from V and 4 bases from J, the gap between germline ends came to 16 bases. Per germline, CDR1 MNHGY and CDR2 SAAAGT. The CDR3 covers 14 residues. The CDR3 spells CASSRNGREYEQYF. CDR3 bases: TGTGCCAGCAGCCGAAACGGGAGAGAGTACGAGCAGTACTTC.

This rearrangement joins TRBV5-1 to TRBJ2-5; 8 bases match TRBD2. CDR1 and CDR2 (germline): SGHRS, YFSETQ. The CDR3 consists of 15 residues. Losses at the gene ends were 0 bases for V and 2 bases for J; bases not matched to a gene: 3. The CDR3 is CASSLGLARQETQYF. Written as DNA, the CDR3 is TGCGCCAGCAGCTTGGGACTAGCGCGACAAGAGACCCAGTACTTC.

This clone was seen only a few times. The chain combines TRBV25-1 with TRBJ1-1, with TRBD1 matching over 11 bases. CDR3 length: 15 amino acids. V gave up 5 bases and J gave up 0 bases; unmatched junction bases: 2. Germline assignment: CDR1 MGHDK and CDR2 SYGVNS. CDR3 DNA: TGTGCCAGCAGTTGGGGACAGGGGGTGAACACTGAAGCTTTCTTT. This codes for CASSWGQGVNTEAFF.

For the CDR3, the DNA is TGTGCCAGCAGTGTACGAGTGGGTTCTGAAAAACTGTTTTTT. This gives the protein CASSVRVGSEKLFF. V gene TRBV6-8 combines with J gene TRBJ1-4; no definite D call. This CDR3 comprises 14 residues. V dropped 5 bases and J dropped 7 bases, with 14 bases sitting between them. The germline CDR1 and CDR2 sequences are MNHGY and SAAAGT.

The chain employs TRBV30 and TRBJ2-5; TRBD2 agrees at 8 bases. V lost 6 bases to trimming and J lost 1 base; unmatched junction nucleotides: 7. Germline CDR1 and CDR2: GTSNPN and SVGIG (reference sequence). The CDR3 length is 14 residues. CDR3 coding DNA: TGTGCCTGTAACCAGGCGGGGGGCCAAGAGACCCAGTACTTC. As protein: CACNQAGGQETQYF.

The chain carries TRBV18 and TRBJ1-1; no clear D gene. The CDR3 has 15 amino acids. V was clipped by 0 bases and J by 5 bases, with 13 bases between them. Germline CDR1 KGHSH, CDR2 LQKENI. In DNA, the CDR3 is TGTGCCAGCTCACCACCGGTTGGGGTTTGGACTGAAGCTTTCTTT. Protein product: CASSPPVGVWTEAFF.

In its sample, this clone was seen a few times. V gene TRBV11-3 combines with J gene TRBJ2-2, with 7 bases fitting TRBD1. Germline CDR1 reads SGHNT; CDR2 reads YENEEA. Trimming removed 5 bases from V and 6 bases from J; junction bases left unmatched: 6. The CDR3 has 14 amino acids. The CDR3 nucleotides read TGTGCCAGCAGCCGGAATACAGGGGCCGGGGAGCTGTTTTTT. It encodes CASSRNTGAGELFF.

This clone has more than one count but fewer than ten. The rearrangement links TRBV19 to TRBJ1-1; TRBD1 aligns across 7 bases. This CDR3 is built from 14 residues. Germline V gives CDR1 LNHDA, CDR2 SQIVND (reference sequence). Germline trimming cut 6 bases from V and 5 bases from J; bases unmatched to any gene: 9. In DNA form, the CDR3 reads TGTGCCAGTAGCCACAGGGGCAGAGAGACTGAAGCTTTCTTT. This gives the protein CASSHRGRETEAFF.

This clone occurred a few times. The chain employs TRBV28 and TRBJ2-5, with D possibly matching TRBD1 (5 bases). Germline values: CDR1 MDHEN, CDR2 SYDVKM. The CDR3 is 13 residues long. The V end was cut by 6 bases, the J end by 3 bases, with 11 bases between. CDR3 sequence: CASRPTEEETQYF. The DNA of the CDR3 is TGTGCCAGCAGACCGACAGAAGAAGAGACCCAGTACTTC.

The V and J genes are TRBV28 and TRBJ1-5, with a weak D call TRBD1 (5 bases). Germline V gene lookup returns CDR1 MDHEN and CDR2 SYDVKM. This CDR3 has 14 residues. Trimming removed 4 bases at V and 5 bases at J, with 12 bases between. Here the CDR3 reads CASSSPPGDQPQHF. The CDR3 nucleotides are TGTGCCAGCAGTTCCCCTCCGGGGGATCAGCCCCAGCATTTT.

The chain links TRBV19 to TRBJ1-2; 7 nucleotides agree with TRBD1. Trimming took 8 bases from V and 1 from J; bases not matched to a gene: 7. The CDR3 spans 14 residues. The V gene's germline CDR1 is LNHDA and CDR2 SQIVND (reference sequence). The CDR3 coding sequence is TGTGCCAGTGTGGGACAGAAAATTAACTATGGCTACACCTTC. Its translation is CASVGQKINYGYTF.

V gene TRBV19 combines with J gene TRBJ1-5; D gene ambiguous. This CDR3 is built from 14 residues. V lost 7 bases and J lost 3, with 13 bases in between. Germline loops: CDR1 LNHDA, CDR2 SQIVND (reference sequence). This CDR3 reads CASMSDSHNQPQHF. The CDR3 DNA reads as TGTGCCAGTATGAGCGACTCACACAATCAGCCCCAGCATTTT.

This clone has just a few counts. V gene TRBV11-3 combines with J gene TRBJ2-1, with a tentative D call TRBD2 (5 bases). The V gene lost 3 bases and the J gene lost 9 bases, with 15 bases spanning the gap. From germline, CDR1 is SGHNT and CDR2 YENEEA. The CDR3 totals 14 residues. The CDR3 reads CASSFGEGLGEQFF. In nucleotides, the CDR3 is TGTGCCAGCAGCTTCGGAGAGGGTCTAGGTGAGCAGTTCTTC. The full variable domain, with the rest looked up from reference TRBV11-3 and TRBJ2-1, is EAGVVQSPRYKIIEKKQPVAFWCNPISGHNTLYWYLQNLGQGPELLIRYENEEAVDDSQLPKDRFSAERLKGVDSTLKIQPAELGDSAVYLCASSFGEGLGEQFFGPGTRLTVL.